This T cell receptor beta chain was captured in a study of primary melanoma T cells and metastatic recurrence. Study results and limitations: Melanomas with T-cell fraction above 20% appeared to have better outcomes.

Germline V gene sequence: CDR1 GTSNPN, CDR2 SVGIG (reference sequence). Trimming stripped 0 bases from V and 8 bases from J, with 13 bases between. This CDR3 contains 13 residues. A note on this clone: Its antigen remains unidentified.

Assay: immunoSEQ multiplex PCR; the TCRdb copy retains only in-frame clones and omits some. Of approximately 1,500 clones detected, approximately 91% appear once; the ten largest clones hold around 12%. What was sequenced was melanoma tumor tissue. The TCR sequence derives from a human donor with melanoma. The chain joins TRBV30 to TRBJ1-1; D perhaps matches TRBD1 (6 bases). CDR3 protein: CAWSVGGQAEAFF. The DNA for the CDR3 is TGTGCCTGGAGTGTGGGGGGCCAGGCCGAAGCTTTCTTT. Filled out from reference TRBV30 and TRBJ1-1, the complete variable domain reads SQTIHQWPATLVQPVGSPLSLECTVEGTSNPNLYWYRQAAGRGLQLLFYSVGIGQISSEVPQNLSASRPQDRQFILSSKKLLLSDSGFYLCAWSVGGQAEAFFGQGTRLTVV.